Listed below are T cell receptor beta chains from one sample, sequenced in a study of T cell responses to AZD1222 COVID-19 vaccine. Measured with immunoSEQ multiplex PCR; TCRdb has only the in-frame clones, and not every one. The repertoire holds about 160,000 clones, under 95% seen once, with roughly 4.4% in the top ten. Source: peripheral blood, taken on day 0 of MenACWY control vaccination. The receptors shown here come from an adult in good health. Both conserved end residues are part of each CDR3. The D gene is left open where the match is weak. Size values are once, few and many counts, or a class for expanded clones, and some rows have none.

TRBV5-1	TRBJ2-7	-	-	CASSLESGTPYEQYF	TGCGCCAGCAGCTTGGAATCCGGGACGCCTTACGAGCAGTACTTC
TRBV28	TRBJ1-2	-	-	CASSLIYQGPSYGYTF	TGTGCCAGCAGTTTAATATATCAGGGTCCTTCCTATGGCTACACCTTC
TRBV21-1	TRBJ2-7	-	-	CASSKDRHWGGGFSYEQYF	TGTGCCAGCAGCAAAGACCGTCACTGGGGTGGGGGGTTTTCCTACGAGCAGTACTTC
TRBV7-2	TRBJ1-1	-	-	CASSLVEDTEAFF	TGTGCCAGCAGCTTAGTCGAGGACACTGAAGCTTTCTTT
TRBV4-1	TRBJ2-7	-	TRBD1	CASSQVGFAEGQGASYEQYF	TGCGCCAGCAGCCAAGTTGGGTTCGCGGAGGGACAGGGGGCATCCTACGAGCAGTACTTC
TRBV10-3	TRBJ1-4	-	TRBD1	CAISPDPGTAKPTNEKLFF	TGTGCCATCAGTCCAGACCCCGGGACAGCGAAACCAACTAATGAAAAACTGTTTTTT
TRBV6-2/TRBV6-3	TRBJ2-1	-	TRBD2	CASSYSSGSINEQFF	TGTGCCAGCAGTTACTCTAGCGGGAGTATCAATGAGCAGTTCTTC
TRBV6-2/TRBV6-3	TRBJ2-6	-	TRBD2	CASSYFGLAGVPGANVLTF	TGTGCCAGCAGTTACTTCGGACTAGCGGGAGTCCCCGGGGCCAACGTCCTGACTTTC
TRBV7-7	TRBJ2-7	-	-	CASSLSPTSTYEQYF	TGTGCTAGCAGCTTGAGCCCTACCTCAACCTACGAGCAGTACTTC
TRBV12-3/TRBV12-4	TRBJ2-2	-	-	CASSLAGPHFF	TGTGCCAGCAGTTTAGCGGGACCCCATTTTTTT
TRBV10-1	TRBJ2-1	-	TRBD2	CASSAGRSREQFF	TGCGCCAGCAGTGCCGGGAGGTCTCGGGAGCAGTTCTTC
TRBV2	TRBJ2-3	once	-	CASPLSGAKSDTQYF	TGTGCCAGCCCTTTATCAGGGGCTAAGTCAGATACGCAGTATTTT
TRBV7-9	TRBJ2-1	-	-	CASSLAVGEQFF	TGTGCCAGCAGCTTAGCGGTGGGAGAGCAGTTCTTC
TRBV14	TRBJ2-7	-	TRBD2	CASSQISGGLYEQYF	TGTGCCAGCAGCCAAATCTCGGGGGGGCTGTACGAGCAGTACTTC
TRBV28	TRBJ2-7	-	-	CASTPGGGEQYF	TGTGCCAGCACCCCTGGAGGGGGCGAGCAGTACTTC
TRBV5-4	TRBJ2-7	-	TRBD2	CASSLELAATFYEQYF	TGTGCCAGCAGCTTGGAGCTAGCGGCTACCTTCTACGAGCAGTACTTC
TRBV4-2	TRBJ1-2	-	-	CASSHASVFLSNYGYTF	TGTGCCAGCAGCCACGCCTCTGTGTTTCTTTCTAACTATGGCTACACCTTC
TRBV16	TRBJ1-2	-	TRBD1	CASSSVHRGLNYGYTF	TGTGCCAGCAGCTCCGTGCACAGGGGCCTTAACTATGGCTACACCTTC
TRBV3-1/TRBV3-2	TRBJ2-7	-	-	CASSQEPGARKDEQYF	TGTGCCAGCAGCCAAGAGCCGGGGGCGAGGAAGGACGAGCAGTACTTC
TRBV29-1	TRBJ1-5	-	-	CSVGPGGGDQPQHF	TGCAGCGTTGGGCCGGGAGGAGGGGATCAGCCCCAGCATTTT
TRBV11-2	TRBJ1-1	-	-	CASSLSGRFTGEGTEAFF	TGTGCCAGCAGCTTATCAGGACGATTTACCGGGGAGGGCACTGAAGCTTTCTTT
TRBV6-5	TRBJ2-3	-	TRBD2	CASSRGGSTDTQYF	TGTGCCAGCAGCCGCGGGGGGTCCACAGATACGCAGTATTTT
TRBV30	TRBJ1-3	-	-	CAGARESGNTIYF	TGTGCCGGGGCTCGGGAGTCGGGAAACACCATATATTTT
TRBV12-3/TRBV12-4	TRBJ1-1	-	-	CASSLVENTEAFF	TGTGCCAGCAGTTTAGTGGAGAACACTGAAGCTTTCTTT
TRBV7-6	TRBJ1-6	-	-	CASSLQGGTHSPLHF	TGTGCCAGCAGCCTCCAGGGAGGGACCCATTCACCCCTCCACTTT
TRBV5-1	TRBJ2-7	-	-	CASSPGFGSEQYF	TGCGCCAGCAGCCCGGGGTTCGGATCCGAGCAGTACTTC
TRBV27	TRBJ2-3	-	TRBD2	CASSPGGPGLADPDTQYF	TGTGCCAGCAGTCCTGGCGGACCGGGACTAGCAGACCCAGATACGCAGTATTTT
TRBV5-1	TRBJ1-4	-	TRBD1	CASSFDRGRGPDEKLFF	TGCGCCAGCAGCTTCGACAGGGGGCGCGGACCAGACGAAAAACTGTTTTTT
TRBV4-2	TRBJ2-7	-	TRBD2	CASSQEAGPQLYEQYF	TGTGCCAGCAGCCAAGAAGCGGGACCTCAGCTCTACGAGCAGTACTTC
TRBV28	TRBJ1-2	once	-	CASSLRGSGRGYGYTF	TGTGCCAGCAGTTTACGGGGGTCAGGGAGAGGCTATGGCTACACCTTC
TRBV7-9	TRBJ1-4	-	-	CASSHGEGTNEKLFF	TGTGCCAGCAGCCACGGTGAGGGAACTAATGAAAAACTGTTTTTT
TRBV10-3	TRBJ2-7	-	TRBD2	CAIRVLAGGGDEQYF	TGTGCCATCAGGGTACTAGCGGGAGGGGGGGACGAGCAGTACTTC
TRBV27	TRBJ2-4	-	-	CASSPTAGAKNIQYF	TGTGCCAGCAGTCCCACGGCGGGGGCCAAAAACATTCAGTACTTC
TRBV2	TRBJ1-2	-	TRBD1	CARGAQGGNGYTF	TGTGCCAGAGGGGCCCAGGGGGGGAATGGCTACACCTTC
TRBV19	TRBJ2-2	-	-	CASSMVDLTTGELFF	TGTGCCAGTAGTATGGTCGACCTAACAACCGGGGAGCTGTTTTTT
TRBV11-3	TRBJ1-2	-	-	CASSLPPSNYGYTF	TGTGCCAGCAGCTTACCGCCTTCTAACTATGGCTACACCTTC
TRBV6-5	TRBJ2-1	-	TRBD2	CASRGSSGSYEQFF	TGTGCCAGCAGGGGGTCTAGCGGGTCCTATGAGCAGTTCTTC
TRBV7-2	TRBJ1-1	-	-	CASSLVLGVMAFF	TGTGCCAGCAGCTTAGTTTTAGGGGTGATGGCTTTCTTT
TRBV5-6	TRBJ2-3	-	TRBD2	CASSYLAWREGRDTQYF	TGTGCCAGCAGCTACCTCGCGTGGCGGGAGGGCCGGGATACGCAGTATTTT
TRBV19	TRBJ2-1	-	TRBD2	CASSDAVGLEYNEQFF	TGTGCCAGTAGTGACGCCGTAGGACTAGAGTACAATGAGCAGTTCTTC
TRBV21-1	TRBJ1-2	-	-	CASISGSGDGYTF	TGTGCCAGCATCTCCGGGAGCGGAGATGGCTACACCTTC
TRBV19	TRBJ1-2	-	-	CASSTIGLGYTF	TGTGCCAGTAGTACCATCGGGCTAGGCTACACCTTC
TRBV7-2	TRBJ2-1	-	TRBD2	CASSLVDSGVNEQFF	TGTGCCAGCAGCTTAGTAGATAGCGGGGTGAATGAGCAGTTCTTC
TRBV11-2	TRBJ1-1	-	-	CASSLGTGMNTEAFF	TGTGCCAGCAGCTTAGGAACAGGCATGAACACTGAAGCTTTCTTT
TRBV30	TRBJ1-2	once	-	CAWSERQSPQGYTF	TGTGCCTGGAGTGAGCGACAGTCCCCTCAGGGCTACACCTTC
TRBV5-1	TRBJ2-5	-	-	CASRFGDRETQYF	TGCGCCAGCAGGTTCGGGGATCGGGAGACCCAGTACTTC
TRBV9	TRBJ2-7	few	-	CASSVGSEASYEQYF	TGTGCCAGCAGCGTAGGGTCAGAAGCATCCTACGAGCAGTACTTC
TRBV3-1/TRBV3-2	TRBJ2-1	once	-	CASSQARGPGAYNEQFF	TGTGCCAGCAGCCAAGCGCGGGGACCGGGAGCCTACAATGAGCAGTTCTTC
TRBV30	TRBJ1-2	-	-	CATEGDLRDYGYTF	TGTGCGACGGAGGGGGACCTCAGGGACTATGGCTACACCTTC
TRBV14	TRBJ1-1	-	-	CASSLLSRNTEAFF	TGTGCCAGCAGCCTTCTCTCTCGGAACACTGAAGCTTTCTTT
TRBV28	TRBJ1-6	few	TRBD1	CAAHGTGGSPLHF	TGTGCCGCCCACGGGACAGGGGGCTCACCCCTCCACTTT
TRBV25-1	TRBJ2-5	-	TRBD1	CASSEYPQPGQKETQYF	TGTGCCAGCAGTGAATATCCCCAACCGGGACAGAAAGAGACCCAGTACTTC